The clone carrying this T cell receptor (beta chain) has more than one count but fewer than ten. Antigen specificity is unknown. In germline, CDR1 is SEHNR, CDR2 FQNEAQ (reference sequence). There are 15 residues in the CDR3. The ends were cut back, 5 bases at V and 6 bases at J, with 17 bases in the middle. The data stem from a study of glioma-infiltrating T cells. Study-wide results and caveats: Tissue-blood divergence was below expectation in non-neoplastic patients, above in gliomas. Tissue and blood shared very few CDR3 sequences.

The iRepertoire nested amplicon-rescue multiplex PCR amplified TCR alpha and beta CDR3s from RNA. One-step reverse transcription and amplification started from approximately 100-400 ng of tissue mRNA or PBMC total RNA. TCRdb itself ran the multiplex PCR reads through MiXCR, one entry per CDR3 protein. The profile shows about 140,000 distinct CDR3 sequences, roughly two fifths of them singletons. The sequenced sample consisted of glioma tissue, nonneoplastic brain tissue, or PBMCs (not recorded which). The source is a human donor with low-grade glioma or glioblastoma, undergoing nonglioma brain surgery, or in good health (not recorded which). V is TRBV7-9 and J is TRBJ2-1; perhaps D is TRBD1 or TRBD2 (5 bases each). CDR3 protein: CASSRYPRGANEQFF. The CDR3 DNA is TGTGCCAGCAGCCGATACCCGAGAGGGGCCAATGAGCAGTTCTTC.